The next 22 T cell receptor beta chains were all read from a single sample in a study of T cells after yellow fever vaccination (dated by TCRdb to the late 2010s). The label giving this sample's treatment or condition can be read as: live attenuated yellow fever vaccine strain. The library was prepared using 5' RACE. Sequenced on an Illumina HiSeq 2500. In-frame beta chains were kept once TCRdb had trimmed the public reads at Q25 with fastp and called clones with MiXCR. Rows merge per CDR3 protein into single entries with the most common DNA and genes. Counted in this sample were fewer than 650,000 distinct CDR3 sequences; 21% of them appeared once. The top ten hold roughly a sixth of the sample. The sample was PBMCs, taken roughly 20 days after the first yellow fever vaccination. These receptors originate from a man between 18 and 29 years old who received the YFV17D yellow fever vaccine.

The chain carries TRBV6-1 and TRBJ2-1, with 8 bases fitting TRBD2. Germline CDR1 reads MNHNS; CDR2 reads SASEGT. This CDR3 has 15 amino acids. Germline trimming cut 7 bases from V and 2 bases from J; bases unmatched to any gene: 7. The CDR3 region is CASTPRRGAYNEQFF. The DNA of the CDR3 is TGTGCCAGCACCCCCCGGCGGGGGGCCTACAATGAGCAGTTCTTC.

There are a few counts of this clonotype. The chain combines TRBV18 with TRBJ2-3, with TRBD2 as a possible D gene (5 bases). The germline V and J ends were trimmed by 3 bases and 4 bases, with 8 bases remaining between them. There are 13 residues in the CDR3. Per germline, CDR1 KGHSH and CDR2 LQKENI. This CDR3 is CASSPLRADTQYF. The CDR3 DNA follows: TGTGCCAGCTCACCGCTGAGGGCAGATACGCAGTATTTT.

This clonotype was detected a few times. V gene TRBV6-2 or TRBV6-3 combines with J gene TRBJ1-1, with D possibly TRBD1 on 5 matching bases. The CDR3 covers 16 residues. Germline assignment: CDR1 MNHEY and CDR2 SVGEGT. V was cut by 2 bases and J by 7 bases, with 20 bases left in between. CDR3 region: CASSYGPNRWGNEAFF. The CDR3 nucleotides are TGTGCCAGCAGTTACGGCCCAAATAGGTGGGGCAATGAAGCTTTCTTT.

The gene calls are TRBV6-2 or TRBV6-3 and TRBJ2-1; TRBD2 is a possible D gene (5 bases). CDR1 and CDR2 from the germline V gene are MNHEY and SVGEGT. The V end lost 2 bases, the J end lost 3 bases, and 5 bases lay between the germline ends. This CDR3 is 13 amino acids long. The CDR3 DNA sequence: TGTGCCAGCAGTTACGAGGGCTACAATGAGCAGTTCTTC. Translating it yields CASSYEGYNEQFF.

The chain combines TRBV2 with TRBJ2-4; 9 nucleotides line up with TRBD1. Germline V CDR1 and CDR2: SNHLY, FYNNEI. The length of the CDR3 is 13 residues. The ends lost 11 bases at V and 12 bases at J; junction bases unmatched: 14. CDR3 protein: CAGLGTGLDTQYF. The CDR3 DNA follows: TGTGCCGGCCTCGGGACAGGGCTAGATACTCAGTACTTC. The full variable domain, in which reference TRBV2 and TRBJ2-4 provide the parts outside the CDR3, is EPEVTQTPSHQVTQMGQEVILRCVPISNHLYFYWYRQILGQKVEFLVSFYNNEISEKSEIFDDQFSVERPDGSNFTLKIRSTKLEDSAMYFCAGLGTGLDTQYFGAGTRLSVL.

This clonotype came up once. V is TRBV18 and J is TRBJ2-2; 11 positions agree with TRBD1. The CDR3 runs to 16 residues. The junction had 3 bases not matched to a gene; V was cut back by 0 bases and J by 6 bases. CDR1 and CDR2 (germline): KGHSH, LQKENI. CDR3 amino acids: CASSPPGTGGAGELFF. CDR3 nucleotide sequence: TGTGCCAGCTCACCACCCGGGACAGGGGGTGCCGGGGAGCTGTTTTTT.

In its sample, this clonotype was seen a few times. This sequence joins TRBV15 and TRBJ2-5, with D hard to call. This CDR3 contains 13 residues. The germline gives CDR1 LNHNV, CDR2 YYDKDF (reference sequence). V was trimmed by 5 bases and J by 0 bases, leaving 7 bases between them. The CDR3 protein is CATSPRYQETQYF. In DNA form, the CDR3 reads TGTGCCACCAGCCCCCGGTACCAAGAGACCCAGTACTTC.

V usage is TRBV12-5 and J usage is TRBJ1-1; D gene unclear. CDR3 length: 11 residues. The germline V and J ends were trimmed by 1 base and 7 bases, with 4 bases remaining between them. The germline gives CDR1 LGHNT, CDR2 FRNRAP. This CDR3 reads CASGLGFEAFF. In nucleotides, the CDR3 is TGTGCTAGTGGTTTGGGGTTTGAAGCTTTCTTT.

This clonotype came up many times. This sequence joins TRBV5-1 and TRBJ2-3, with 7 bases aligning to TRBD1. V gave up 0 bases and J gave up 6 bases; unmatched junction bases: 7. This CDR3 spans 15 amino acids. Germline CDR1 reads SGHRS; CDR2 reads YFSETQ. This CDR3 is CASSLEDRVGDTQYF. In nucleotides, the CDR3 is TGCGCCAGCAGCTTGGAAGACAGGGTCGGGGATACGCAGTATTTT.

Many counts were recorded for this clonotype. Here the CDR3 DNA reads TGTGCCATCCGGGACAGACTCTTTAGCAATCAGCCCCAGCATTTT. Its protein is CAIRDRLFSNQPQHF. V usage is TRBV12-3 or TRBV12-4 and J usage is TRBJ1-5; 7 bases map to TRBD1. V trimming: 10 bases; J trimming: 0 bases; junction bases outside the gene matches: 9. The CDR3 spans 15 residues.

This chain connects TRBV20-1 to TRBJ1-2, with D maybe TRBD1 (5 bases). This CDR3 has 12 residues. CDR1 and CDR2 from the germline V gene are DFQATT and SNEGSKA (reference sequence). Trimming cost V 4 bases and J 5 bases, with 11 bases left between them. CDR3 region: CSATPGYYGYTF. DNA of the CDR3: TGCAGTGCTACTCCAGGGTATTATGGCTACACCTTC.

This clonotype was counted a few times. The chain joins TRBV29-1 to TRBJ1-1; no reliable D call. This CDR3 region has 14 residues. V was trimmed by 4 bases and J by 5 bases, leaving 17 bases between them. Germline-derived CDR1 and CDR2 are SQVTM and ANQGSEA. The CDR3 nucleotides read TGCAGCGTTGCGGCGGATTCCCTCGGGACTGAAGCTTTCTTT. This gives the protein CSVAADSLGTEAFF.

This clonotype was seen a few times. The genes are TRBV11-2 and TRBJ2-1, with 9 bases fitting TRBD2. The V gene end was trimmed by 5 bases and the J gene end by 0 bases; junction bases not matched to a gene: 17. The CDR3 is 20 residues long. In germline, CDR1 is SGHAT, CDR2 FQNNGV. Here the CDR3 DNA reads TGTGCCAGCAGCGGCGCATCTAGCGGGGCCCTTCATCCCTCCTACAATGAGCAGTTCTTC. This codes for CASSGASSGALHPSYNEQFF.

The rearrangement links TRBV18 to TRBJ2-7; a weak D match, TRBD1 (5 bases). V lost 2 bases to trimming and J lost 1 base, with 12 bases between them. The length of the CDR3 is 15 residues. Germline V CDR1 and CDR2: KGHSH, LQKENI. DNA for the CDR3: TGTGCCAGCTCACCAGGCAGGGAACGGTCCTACGAGCAGTACGTC. Translation: CASSPGRERSYEQYV.

The chain combines TRBV2 with TRBJ2-3; 9 positions agree with TRBD2. The CDR3 contains 14 residues. V trimming: 6 bases; J trimming: 5 bases; junction bases outside the gene matches: 6. The germline gives CDR1 SNHLY, CDR2 FYNNEI. The CDR3 DNA reads TGTGCCAGCAGCCAAGCGGGGGGCGGAGATACGCAGTATTTT. Translated: CASSQAGGGDTQYF.

This clonotype was seen more than once but under ten times. The chain combines TRBV7-9 with TRBJ2-3; D may be TRBD1 or TRBD2 (6 bases each). The CDR3 is made up of 13 amino acids. CDR1 is SEHNR, CDR2 FQNEAQ, per germline (reference sequence). With 4 bases removed from V and 2 bases from J, the gap between germline ends came to 7 bases. The chain's CDR3 is CASSWGATDTQYF. The CDR3 nucleotides read TGTGCCAGCAGCTGGGGGGCCACAGATACGCAGTATTTT.

The chain is built from TRBV5-6 and TRBJ2-5, with TRBD2 matching over 8 bases. Germline CDR1 and CDR2: SGHDT and YYEEEE. CDR3 length equals 15 residues. V shed 1 base and J 2 bases; nucleotides not matched to a gene: 4. CDR3 in amino acids: CASSLPGGSQETQYF. CDR3 DNA sequence: TGTGCCAGCAGCTTGCCGGGGGGGAGTCAAGAGACCCAGTACTTC.

V and J are TRBV27 and TRBJ2-1; 8 positions agree with TRBD2. V shed 6 bases and J 5 bases; nucleotides not matched to a gene: 12. Germline V gene sequence: CDR1 MNHEY, CDR2 SMNVEV (reference sequence). The CDR3 contains 16 residues. The CDR3 sequence is CASRTLRGGIHNEQFF. The CDR3 nucleotides are TGTGCCAGCAGGACATTACGGGGGGGTATCCACAATGAGCAGTTCTTC.

J is TRBJ2-6 and V is TRBV5-1; D might be TRBD1 (5 bases). Per the germline V gene, CDR1 is SGHRS and CDR2 is YFSETQ. The CDR3 consists of 17 residues. The V end lost 3 bases, the J end lost 0 bases, and 13 bases lay between the germline ends. The CDR3 coding sequence is TGCGCCAGCAGCTCAAGGGGCTATAGCTCTGGGGCCAACGTCCTGACTTTC. Translated, it gives CASSSRGYSSGANVLTF.

The rearrangement joins TRBV4-1 to TRBJ2-3; no definite D call. V lost 1 base, J lost 6 bases, and 8 bases lay in between. This CDR3 contains 13 residues. Germline loops: CDR1 MGHRA, CDR2 YSYEKL. The CDR3 DNA reads TGCGCCAGCAGCCAAGTAAAAGTTGATACGCAGTATTTT. It translates to CASSQVKVDTQYF.

This clonotype was seen more than once but under ten times. V is TRBV20-1 and J is TRBJ2-7; 9 bases map to TRBD2. Germline V gene lookup returns CDR1 DFQATT and CDR2 SNEGSKA (reference sequence). Germline trimming cut 5 bases from V and 1 base from J; bases unmatched to any gene: 9. This CDR3 has 15 amino acids. The CDR3 coding sequence is TGCAGTGCTTCCGGGGCTAGCGGGGTTTCCTACGAGCAGTACGTC. Amino acid sequence: CSASGASGVSYEQYV.

This rearrangement joins TRBV24-1 to TRBJ2-1; TRBD1 matches 7 bases. Germline CDR1 reads KGHDR; CDR2 reads SFDVKD. Trimming at V came to 0 bases and at J to 7 bases, leaving 8 bases not matched to a gene. CDR3 length: 16 amino acids. Written as DNA, the CDR3 is TGTGCCACCAGTGATTTGCGGCAGGGGGATGTAAATGAGCAGTTCTTC. It translates to CATSDLRQGDVNEQFF.